This T cell receptor beta chain originates from a study of cytomegalovirus exposure and HLA in healthy donors. Study-wide findings and caveats: Highly shared sequence variants in one cluster were likely a sequencing artifact. Reported results showed that the classifier diagnosed cytomegalovirus status with high specificity and sensitivity. From TCR beta sequences, most subjects' HLA-A and HLA-B alleles were reportedly predicted accurately.

In the PCR, 60 Vbeta and 13 Jbeta primers were used. The assay was immunoSEQ multiplex PCR, and TCRdb's table has in-frame clones only and misses some. This sample has a few hundred thousand clones, with around 88% found just once. CDR3 size: 16 residues. Germline assignment: CDR1 SGHAT and CDR2 FQNNGV. V shed 1 base and J shed 6 bases, with 18 bases lying between them. Healthy individuals who donated bone marrow served as the donors. This clone showed up just once. Its matching antigen is unknown. The specimen was PBMCs. The clonotype was recovered from a young woman in good health and CMV-seronegative. The chain is built from TRBV11-2 and TRBJ1-2, with D uncertain. The CDR3 spells CASSLVVARKGHGYTF. The DNA for the CDR3 is TGTGCCAGCAGCTTAGTGGTGGCTAGAAAAGGTCATGGCTACACCTTC.